A selection of T cell receptor beta chains follows, all from one sample in a study of blood T cell repertoires in COVID-19. Assay: immunoSEQ multiplex PCR; the TCRdb copy retains only in-frame clones and omits some. Of tens of thousands of clones listed, around nine tenths are singletons. Material for sequencing was peripheral blood. The receptor source for this set is an elderly woman with acute or convalescent COVID-19. CDR3s include the opening cysteine and the closing phenylalanine or tryptophan. The size entry is marked missing in some rows and otherwise reads once, few, many or a size class.

V gene: TRBV5-4; clone size: NA; J gene: TRBJ2-3; CDR3 protein: CASSLGTQSTDTQYF
V gene: TRBV5-1; clone size: NA; J gene: TRBJ1-2; CDR3 protein: CASSPQTGYANYGYTF
V gene: TRBV15; clone size: NA; J gene: TRBJ1-5; CDR3 protein: CATSRVGGGNQPQHF
V gene: TRBV11-2; clone size: NA; J gene: TRBJ1-6; CDR3 protein: CASSSGPGRNSPLHF
V gene: TRBV5-1; clone size: NA; J gene: TRBJ2-3; CDR3 protein: CANSGTRTDTQYF
V gene: TRBV5-4; clone size: NA; J gene: TRBJ1-2; CDR3 protein: CASSVGTGGFANYGYTF
V gene: TRBV7-2; clone size: NA; J gene: TRBJ1-1; CDR3 protein: CASSRGGSEAFF
V gene: TRBV3-1/TRBV3-2; clone size: once; J gene: TRBJ1-2; CDR3 protein: CASSQATGVYGYTF
V gene: TRBV5-1; clone size: NA; J gene: TRBJ1-1; CDR3 protein: CASSSDRGAFGNTEAFF
V gene: TRBV5-5; clone size: few; J gene: TRBJ1-5; CDR3 protein: CASSRTGTEINQPQHF
V gene: TRBV5-6; clone size: once; J gene: TRBJ2-5; CDR3 protein: CASSLRGQGPTQYF
V gene: TRBV6-1; clone size: NA; J gene: TRBJ1-3; CDR3 protein: CASSDGGSGNTIYF
V gene: TRBV7-9; clone size: NA; J gene: TRBJ1-3; CDR3 protein: CASSTPAGTQTSGNTIYF
V gene: TRBV13; clone size: NA; J gene: TRBJ2-5; CDR3 protein: CASSPTGTAQETQYF
V gene: TRBV19; clone size: NA; J gene: TRBJ2-2; CDR3 protein: CACSRDRGLGGELFF
V gene: TRBV6-2/TRBV6-3; clone size: NA; J gene: TRBJ1-5; CDR3 protein: CASSASGSQYSNQPQHF
V gene: TRBV5-1; clone size: NA; J gene: TRBJ1-4; CDR3 protein: CASSLTVTSEKLFF
V gene: TRBV7-8; clone size: NA; J gene: TRBJ2-7; CDR3 protein: CASSLPTGYEQYF
V gene: TRBV12-1; clone size: NA; J gene: TRBJ2-3; CDR3 protein: CASSPKMVAGTDTQYF
V gene: TRBV9; clone size: NA; J gene: TRBJ2-7; CDR3 protein: CASSATGTGNYEQYF
V gene: TRBV19; clone size: NA; J gene: TRBJ1-5; CDR3 protein: CASSPRQGQGGQPQHF
V gene: TRBV9; clone size: NA; J gene: TRBJ2-1; CDR3 protein: CASSVGSAHNEQFF
V gene: TRBV19; clone size: NA; J gene: TRBJ2-5; CDR3 protein: CASSRTSGLQETQYF
V gene: TRBV7-3; clone size: NA; J gene: TRBJ2-2; CDR3 protein: CASSLGGDLSGELFF
V gene: TRBV2; clone size: NA; J gene: TRBJ1-1; CDR3 protein: CASREAQATEAFF
V gene: TRBV4-2; clone size: NA; J gene: TRBJ1-1; CDR3 protein: CASSPRSGALNTEAFF
V gene: TRBV6-6; clone size: NA; J gene: TRBJ1-1; CDR3 protein: CASSPPDRGRTEAFF
V gene: TRBV13; clone size: NA; J gene: TRBJ2-3; CDR3 protein: CASSSPPLAGGRNTQYF
V gene: TRBV19; clone size: NA; J gene: TRBJ2-7; CDR3 protein: CASRTGAFYEQYF
V gene: TRBV7-2; clone size: few; J gene: TRBJ1-2; CDR3 protein: CASSLAGLADGYTF
V gene: TRBV5-4; clone size: NA; J gene: TRBJ1-3; CDR3 protein: CASSLETGTGPSGNTIYF
V gene: TRBV3-1/TRBV3-2; clone size: NA; J gene: TRBJ1-6; CDR3 protein: CASSQGTGQNSPLHF
V gene: TRBV7-6; clone size: NA; J gene: TRBJ1-2; CDR3 protein: CASSPQGIGGYTF
V gene: TRBV28; clone size: NA; J gene: TRBJ2-7; CDR3 protein: CASSRIRANSYEQYF
V gene: TRBV10-2; clone size: NA; J gene: TRBJ2-7; CDR3 protein: CASRQGAYEQYF
V gene: TRBV6-5; clone size: NA; J gene: TRBJ2-2; CDR3 protein: CASGPRNTGELFF
V gene: TRBV7-2; clone size: NA; J gene: TRBJ2-7; CDR3 protein: CASSSAYEQYF
V gene: TRBV5-1; clone size: few; J gene: TRBJ2-7; CDR3 protein: CASSVRVGGPYEQYF
V gene: TRBV12-3/TRBV12-4; clone size: medium-sized; J gene: TRBJ1-1; CDR3 protein: CASSFSLNTEAFF
V gene: TRBV7-6; clone size: NA; J gene: TRBJ1-1; CDR3 protein: CASYQGQGESTEAFF
V gene: TRBV7-9; clone size: NA; J gene: TRBJ1-1; CDR3 protein: CASSLALTVGTFF
V gene: TRBV4-2; clone size: NA; J gene: TRBJ2-7; CDR3 protein: CASSQDHGFEQYF
V gene: TRBV30; clone size: NA; J gene: TRBJ2-7; CDR3 protein: CAWSDLGPGKQYF
V gene: TRBV6-2/TRBV6-3; clone size: few; J gene: TRBJ1-2; CDR3 protein: CASSYSAGTGASTF
V gene: TRBV18; clone size: NA; J gene: TRBJ1-2; CDR3 protein: CASSSGRGGYGYTF